The present T cell receptor beta chain was sequenced within a study of T cell repertoires in ileal Crohn's disease. The wider study: All patients had surgery for stricturing (around 60%) or penetrating (39%) disease.

Measured with immunoSEQ multiplex PCR; TCRdb has only the in-frame clones, and not every one. The sample has thousands of clones; 95% to 96% are singletons. The J segment lost 5 bases and the V segment lost 0 bases, leaving 7 bases of the junction unmatched. Germline loops: CDR1 SGHRS, CDR2 YFSETQ. This CDR3 spans 15 amino acids. The receptor's source is an adult with Crohn's disease. The chain couples TRBV5-1 to TRBJ2-5; 7 nucleotides agree with TRBD2. Sequencing was done on a sample of ileal tissue. CDR3 DNA sequence: TGCGCCAGCAGCTTGGAGGGAAGCGGGACCGAGACCCAGTACTTC. Translated: CASSLEGSGTETQYF.